Below are 27 T cell receptor beta chains sequenced from a single sample in a study of blood T cell repertoires in COVID-19. Assay used: immunoSEQ multiplex PCR; TCRdb lists only in-frame clones, some missing. Altogether some 220,000 clones are present, about nine tenths being singletons, with the ten largest covering over 3%. Sample: PBMCs or T cells enriched from blood (not recorded which). These receptor sequences come from a woman between 40 and 55 years old with acute COVID-19.

This chain connects TRBV12-3 or TRBV12-4 to TRBJ1-5; 7 nucleotides match TRBD1. This CDR3 is 13 amino acids long. V shed 7 bases, J shed 5 bases, and the junction held 5 bases outside the gene matches. Here the CDR3 DNA reads TGTGCCAGCACCAGGGACAGAGATCAGCCCCAGCATTTT. This sequence encodes CASTRDRDQPQHF.

This chain connects TRBV29-1 to TRBJ1-2; TRBD1 matches 10 bases. The CDR3 is 13 amino acids. The V gene's germline CDR1 is SQVTM and CDR2 ANQGSEA. The V and J ends lost 0 bases and 9 bases, in that order; junction bases with no gene match: 4. The CDR3 reads CSVEDRTGGRYTF. The CDR3 region has the DNA TGCAGCGTTGAAGATCGGACAGGGGGTCGCTACACCTTC.

The chain links TRBV15 to TRBJ1-2; D is uncertain. The CDR3 spans 14 residues. Germline assignment: CDR1 LNHNV and CDR2 YYDKDF (reference sequence). V was trimmed by 1 base and J by 3 bases, leaving 9 bases between them. The CDR3 here is CATSRAGVYYGYTF. CDR3 nucleotides: TGTGCCACCAGCAGAGCCGGGGTCTACTATGGCTACACCTTC.

The chain employs TRBV7-2 and TRBJ1-6, with D tentatively TRBD1 (6 bases). Trimming took off 2 bases at V and 9 bases at J, with 11 bases between the two ends. The CDR3 consists of 14 residues. Looked up from germline, CDR1 is SGHTA and CDR2 is FQGNSA. The CDR3 protein is CASSLQGITSPLHF. DNA for the CDR3: TGTGCCAGCAGCTTACAGGGGATTACTTCACCCCTCCACTTT.

V usage is TRBV7-2 and J usage is TRBJ1-1; 10 bases fit TRBD1. The V gene's germline CDR1 is SGHTA and CDR2 FQGNSA. Trimming at V came to 5 bases and at J to 11 bases, leaving 8 bases not matched to a gene. CDR3 size: 13 residues. The CDR3 loop reads CASSTRDRGPAFF. The DNA for the CDR3 is TGTGCCAGCAGCACCCGGGACAGGGGACCGGCTTTCTTT. The whole variable domain, filled in from reference TRBV7-2 and TRBJ1-1, reads GAGVSQSPSNKVTEKGKDVELRCDPISGHTALYWYRQSLGQGLEFLIYFQGNSAPDKSGLPSDRFSAERTGGSVSTLTIQRTQQEDSAVYLCASSTRDRGPAFFGQGTRLTVV.

The chain is built from TRBV6-4 and TRBJ2-1; 13 bases agree with TRBD2. The CDR3 totals 18 residues. CDR1 MRHNA and CDR2 SNTAGT come from the germline V gene. With 6 bases clipped from V and 6 bases from J, the junction kept 14 bases outside the gene matches. The CDR3 DNA sequence: TGTGCCAGCAGCGGAGCGCCGGGACTAGCGGGATCCGGCAATGAGCAGTTCTTC. Translated: CASSGAPGLAGSGNEQFF.

The genes are TRBV5-6 and TRBJ1-3; D may be TRBD1 (6 bases). Trimming pared 3 bases from V and 3 bases from J, leaving 13 bases between. The CDR3 runs to 15 residues. The germline gives CDR1 SGHDT, CDR2 YYEEEE. In nucleotides, the CDR3 is TGTGCCAGCAGCTCACCAGGGACACTTGGAAACACCATATATTTT. This translates into CASSSPGTLGNTIYF. The full variable domain, in which reference TRBV5-6 and TRBJ1-3 provide the parts outside the CDR3, is DAGVTQSPTHLIKTRGQQVTLRCSPKSGHDTVSWYQQALGQGPQFIFQYYEEEERQRGNFPDRFSGHQFPNYSSELNVNALLLGDSALYLCASSSPGTLGNTIYFGEGSWLTVV.

The table lists this clone with a count of one. J is TRBJ1-1 and V is TRBV11-3, with D unclear. V gave up 5 bases and J gave up 4 bases, with 11 bases separating them. The length of the CDR3 is 13 residues. Germline V gene lookup returns CDR1 SGHNT and CDR2 YENEEA. The CDR3 loop reads CASSMTGGTEAFF. The CDR3 nucleotides read TGTGCCAGCAGCATGACTGGAGGCACTGAAGCTTTCTTT.

The V and J genes are TRBV6-2 or TRBV6-3 and TRBJ1-2; D remains ambiguous. Trimming cost V 6 bases and J 8 bases, with 22 bases left between them. CDR1 is MNHEY, CDR2 SVGEGT, per germline. CDR3 length equals 15 residues. The CDR3 is CASSLRSQTGNGYTF. The CDR3 coding sequence is TGTGCCAGCAGCCTACGGAGTCAAACCGGGAACGGCTACACCTTC.

The chain recombines TRBV19 with TRBJ1-1; D ambiguous. The CDR3 consists of 14 residues. In germline, CDR1 is LNHDA, CDR2 SQIVND (reference sequence). Between the trimmed V and J ends, which lost 3 bases and 11 bases, there was a span of 19 bases. This CDR3 reads CASSILASGEWAFF. CDR3 sequence (DNA): TGTGCCAGTAGTATTCTGGCCTCCGGGGAGTGGGCTTTCTTT.

The J gene is TRBJ2-1, the V gene TRBV5-1; 7 nucleotides agree with TRBD2. The CDR3 sequence is 15 residues long. CDR1 is SGHRS, CDR2 YFSETQ, per germline. V lost 0 bases and J lost 4; bases outside the gene matches: 4. The CDR3 coding sequence is TGCGCCAGCAGCTTGGAGCGGGGAGGTTACAATGAGCAGTTCTTC. Translation gives CASSLERGGYNEQFF.

V is TRBV5-4 and J is TRBJ2-1, with TRBD2 matching over 7 bases. The junction had 12 bases not matched to a gene; V was cut back by 3 bases and J by 6 bases. The length of the CDR3 is 16 residues. The germline V gene encodes CDR1 SGHNT and CDR2 YYREEE (reference sequence). CDR3 DNA: TGTGCCAGCAGCTGGGGAGGGCCTCGAGAGGGCAATGAGCAGTTCTTC. Protein: CASSWGGPREGNEQFF.

The chain uses TRBV11-2 and TRBJ1-3; D not resolved. Deletions cut 6 bases from V and 4 bases from J, with 13 bases between. This CDR3 is built from 14 residues. The germline gives CDR1 SGHAT, CDR2 FQNNGV. The CDR3 loop reads CASSSGRPGNTIYF. CDR3 nucleotides: TGTGCCAGCAGTTCGGGAAGGCCCGGAAACACCATATATTTT.

V and J are TRBV9 and TRBJ1-2; 8 bases are shared with TRBD1. The CDR3 totals 15 residues. Trimming took 1 base from V and 2 from J; bases not matched to a gene: 4. CDR1 SGDLS and CDR2 YYNGEE come from the germline V gene. In DNA, the CDR3 is TGTGCCAGCAGCGTACCAAGACAGGGGAACTATGGCTACACCTTC. Amino acids: CASSVPRQGNYGYTF.

This clone was seen only a few times. V usage is TRBV12-3 or TRBV12-4 and J usage is TRBJ1-1; 9 bases fit TRBD1. V lost 6 bases to trimming and J lost 9 bases; unmatched junction nucleotides: 8. The CDR3 loop spans 13 amino acids. CDR3 DNA sequence: TGTGCCAGCAGGGGGGACAGGGTGGGTCAAGCTTTCTTT. Translating it yields CASRGDRVGQAFF.

The V gene is TRBV7-2, the J gene TRBJ1-1, with D perhaps TRBD1 (5 bases). Between the trimmed V and J ends, which lost 8 bases and 5 bases, there was a span of 27 bases. Germline CDR1 and CDR2: SGHTA and FQGNSA. CDR3 length: 17 residues. This CDR3 reads CASYNYAVGVFGTEAFF. The CDR3 DNA sequence: TGTGCCAGCTATAATTACGCGGTAGGGGTATTTGGGACTGAAGCTTTCTTT.

The chain recombines TRBV27 with TRBJ2-1, with unresolved D. The CDR3 is 17 residues long. Germline CDR1 reads MNHEY; CDR2 reads SMNVEV (reference sequence). V was pared by 1 base and J by 6 bases, with 19 bases between. CDR3 sequence: CASSLFTASLASNEQFF. CDR3 nucleotides: TGTGCCAGCAGTTTATTCACTGCAAGCCTTGCCTCCAATGAGCAGTTCTTC.

CDR3 nucleotides: TGTGCCAGCAGTGACAGGGGGGCTTATAGCAATCAGCCCCAGCATTTT. Residues: CASSDRGAYSNQPQHF. The V and J genes are TRBV2 and TRBJ1-5; 7 bases fit TRBD1. This CDR3 is built from 16 residues. J gave up 0 bases and V 3 bases, and 5 bases lay outside the gene matches. Germline lookup yields CDR1 SNHLY and CDR2 FYNNEI.

This clone appeared a single time. J is TRBJ1-3 and V is TRBV12-3 or TRBV12-4; D ambiguous. V dropped 8 bases and J dropped 2 bases, with 10 bases sitting between them. CDR3 length: 13 amino acids. The CDR3 sequence is CASGENAGNTIYF. For the CDR3, the DNA is TGTGCCAGCGGGGAGAACGCTGGAAACACCATATATTTT.

The chain employs TRBV6-1 and TRBJ1-1; D is possibly TRBD1 (5 bases). Per germline, CDR1 MNHNS and CDR2 SASEGT. V lost 1 base, J lost 1 base, and 7 bases lay in between. The CDR3 length is 14 residues. CDR3 sequence: CASSEGTRNTEAFF. CDR3 coding DNA: TGTGCCAGCAGTGAAGGGACACGGAACACTGAAGCTTTCTTT.

This clone was observed a single time. J is TRBJ2-6 and V is TRBV19; perhaps TRBD2 as D (5 bases). V dropped 1 base and J dropped 0 bases, with 10 bases sitting between them. CDR3 length: 17 residues. CDR1 LNHDA and CDR2 SQIVND come from the germline V gene (reference sequence). CDR3 DNA sequence: TGTGCCAGTAGTATAGGTCGGGGTTTCTCTGGGGCCAACGTCCTGACTTTC. It codes for CASSIGRGFSGANVLTF.

The chain's CDR3 is CSAGTGASRGYTF. CDR3 DNA: TGCAGCGCAGGGACAGGGGCTTCTAGAGGCTACACCTTC. This chain joins TRBV29-1 and TRBJ1-2, with 10 bases matching TRBD1. The germline gives CDR1 SQVTM, CDR2 ANQGSEA. The CDR3 extends over 13 amino acids. The junction had 10 bases not matched to a gene; V was cut back by 7 bases and J by 8 bases.

The chain employs TRBV30 and TRBJ1-2, with D perhaps matching TRBD1 (5 bases). Trimming removed 7 bases at V and 8 bases at J, with 20 bases between. CDR1 is GTSNPN and CDR2 is SVGIG in the germline V gene (reference sequence). CDR3 length: 13 amino acids. CDR3 DNA sequence: TGTGCCTCTCCGAGGTGGACATTAGGCGGCTACACCTTC. Translated, it gives CASPRWTLGGYTF.

The chain joins TRBV7-2 to TRBJ2-3, with a weak D call TRBD1 (5 bases). This CDR3 region has 16 residues. The germline CDR1 and CDR2 sequences are SGHTA and FQGNSA. V was cut by 5 bases and J by 1 base, with 16 bases left in between. The CDR3 spells CASSRQAGMGTDTQYF. DNA of the CDR3: TGTGCCAGCAGCCGGCAGGCAGGGATGGGCACAGATACGCAGTATTTT.

The chain links TRBV2 to TRBJ1-5, with D maybe TRBD1 (6 bases). The germline CDR1 and CDR2 sequences are SNHLY and FYNNEI. Trimming pared 6 bases from V and 3 bases from J, leaving 12 bases between. The CDR3 has 14 residues. The CDR3 region is CASRKQGINQPQHF. As DNA, the CDR3 is TGTGCCAGCAGAAAACAGGGCATCAATCAGCCCCAGCATTTT. Variable domain in full (rest from reference TRBV2 and TRBJ1-5): EPEVTQTPSHQVTQMGQEVILRCVPISNHLYFYWYRQILGQKVEFLVSFYNNEISEKSEIFDDQFSVERPDGSNFTLKIRSTKLEDSAMYFCASRKQGINQPQHFGDGTRLSIL.

The chain couples TRBV10-2 to TRBJ2-7; 8 bases map to TRBD1. The V segment lost 6 bases and the J segment 7 bases; nucleotides outside the gene matches: 8. The CDR3 is made up of 13 amino acids. Germline V gene data show CDR1 as WSHSY and CDR2 as SAAADI. CDR3 sequence (DNA): TGCGCCAGCAGGATGGACAGGGTTGGAGAGCAGTACGTC. Encoded protein: CASRMDRVGEQYV.

This sequence joins TRBV5-1 and TRBJ1-6; D not certain. This CDR3 contains 14 residues. Germline V CDR1 and CDR2: SGHRS, YFSETQ. Trimming removed 0 bases at V and 11 bases at J, with 12 bases between. This chain's CDR3 is CASSLDLPGTPLHF. The CDR3 DNA is TGCGCCAGCAGCTTGGATTTACCGGGGACACCCCTCCACTTT.